The next 19 T cell receptor beta chains were all read from a single sample in a study of cytomegalovirus exposure and HLA in healthy donors. Researchers ran the PCR with 60 Vbeta and 13 Jbeta primers. This table comes from immunoSEQ multiplex PCR, and its TCRdb copy is limited to in-frame clones, with some not included. The sample includes over 90,000 clones, roughly three quarters seen only once; the top ten take around a tenth. The material sequenced was PBMCs. These TCRs come from a male donor in good health and CMV-seropositive.

V gene TRBV7-9 combines with J gene TRBJ2-1, with unresolved D. This CDR3 contains 14 residues. Germline V gene data show CDR1 as SEHNR and CDR2 as FQNEAQ (reference sequence). Trimming took off 0 bases at V and 8 bases at J, with 11 bases between the two ends. CDR3 DNA: TGTGCCAGCAGCTTAGCTAGTAGGAGCGATGAGCAGTTCTTC. This encodes CASSLASRSDEQFF. The complete variable domain, with remaining parts taken from reference TRBV7-9 and TRBJ2-1, reads DTGVSQNPRHKITKRGQNVTFRCDPISEHNRLYWYRQTLGQGPEFLTYFQNEAQLEKSRLLSDRFSAERPKGSFSTLEIQRTEQGDSAMYLCASSLASRSDEQFFGPGTRLTVL.

The chain combines TRBV4-1 with TRBJ2-6, with 8 bases identical to TRBD1. V lost 1 base and J lost 4; bases outside the gene matches: 9. Germline CDR1 MGHRA, CDR2 YSYEKL. The CDR3 length is 18 residues. The CDR3 DNA reads as TGCGCCAGCAGCCAAGGCGGCAGGGGGCGAAGCGGGGCCAACGTCCTGACTTTC. Protein: CASSQGGRGRSGANVLTF.

The chain links TRBV19 to TRBJ2-7, with a possible D match to TRBD2 (5 bases). V shed 3 bases and J shed 5 bases, with 17 bases lying between them. CDR1 LNHDA and CDR2 SQIVND come from the germline V gene (reference sequence). CDR3 length equals 15 residues. The CDR3 reads CASSITPGPRDEQYF. The CDR3 DNA reads as TGTGCCAGTAGTATTACCCCAGGACCGCGGGACGAGCAGTACTTC.

This clone has only one observation. The gene calls are TRBV30 and TRBJ1-1, with D uncertain. Trimming cost V 4 bases and J 4 bases, with 16 bases left between them. Germline-derived CDR1 and CDR2 are GTSNPN and SVGIG (reference sequence). This CDR3 region has 14 residues. In DNA form, the CDR3 reads TGTGCCTGGATTTCCCACCCTAGTATCACTGAAGCTTTCTTT. It specifies CAWISHPSITEAFF.

The chain combines TRBV11-2 with TRBJ1-1; TRBD1 matches at 9 bases. The germline V gene encodes CDR1 SGHAT and CDR2 FQNNGV. CDR3 size: 14 residues. V was clipped by 5 bases and J by 2 bases; unmatched bases: 3. CDR3 sequence reads: CASSLQGANTEAFF. As DNA, the CDR3 is TGTGCCAGCAGCCTACAGGGGGCAAACACTGAAGCTTTCTTT.

The chain couples TRBV7-8 to TRBJ2-7; 7 nucleotides align to TRBD2. The CDR3 runs to 16 residues. J gave up 0 bases and V 1 base, and 6 bases lay outside the gene matches. The germline CDR1 and CDR2 sequences are SGHVS and FQNEAQ. The CDR3, as DNA: TGTGCCAGCAGCTTAGGAGGCGGGAGAATCTCCTACGAGCAGTACTTC. Translating gives CASSLGGGRISYEQYF. Combining the CDR3 with reference TRBV7-8 and TRBJ2-7 gives the whole variable domain GAGVSQSPRYKVAKRGQDVALRCDPISGHVSLFWYQQALGQGPEFLTYFQNEAQLDKSGLPSDRFFAERPEGSVSTLKIQRTQQEDSAVYLCASSLGGGRISYEQYFGPGTRLTVT.

The count of this clone is one. The genes are TRBV7-9 and TRBJ2-7, with D perhaps matching TRBD2 (5 bases). Germline CDR1 reads SEHNR; CDR2 reads FQNEAQ (reference sequence). The CDR3 loop spans 14 amino acids. The germline V and J ends were trimmed by 11 bases and 1 base, with 18 bases remaining between them. CDR3 sequence: CASAGSGSSYEQYF. CDR3 DNA: TGTGCCTCAGCCGGCAGCGGCAGTTCCTACGAGCAGTACTTC.

The chain is built from TRBV10-3 and TRBJ2-7; D might be TRBD2 (6 bases). Germline loops: CDR1 ENHRY, CDR2 SYGVKD. There are 16 residues in the CDR3. The V end lost 10 bases, the J end lost 6 bases, and 28 bases lay between the germline ends. This CDR3 reads CATRGGALQEIGEQYF. CDR3 coding DNA: TGTGCCACGCGGGGAGGAGCGCTACAGGAGATTGGCGAGCAGTACTTC.

Comment on this clone: One junction end does not reproduce the germline sequence, and a read error may be involved. The chain links TRBV28 to TRBJ2-6, with D possibly matching TRBD1 (6 bases). CDR3 size: 14 residues. Germline assignment: CDR1 MDHEN and CDR2 SYDVKM. As DNA, the CDR3 is TGTGCCATCAGTACAGGGTCTGGGGCCAACGGCCTGACTTTC. Its translation is CAISTGSGANGLTF.

The chain employs TRBV7-3 and TRBJ2-2; 10 bases match TRBD1. CDR1 is SGHTA and CDR2 is FQGTGA in the germline V gene. The V segment lost 5 bases and the J segment 6 bases; nucleotides outside the gene matches: 6. This CDR3 region has 15 residues. CDR3 in DNA: TGTGCCAGCAGCCGAGGACAGGGGGTATCCGGGGAGCTGTTTTTT. Translating gives CASSRGQGVSGELFF.

The chain is built from TRBV18 and TRBJ2-5; D is perhaps TRBD2 (5 bases). The CDR3 sequence is 15 residues long. Germline lookup yields CDR1 KGHSH and CDR2 LQKENI. Between the trimmed V and J ends, which lost 2 bases and 5 bases, there was a span of 15 bases. The CDR3 DNA reads TGTGCCAGCTCACCAGTGAGGGAGAGTAGGGAGACCCAGTACTTC. It codes for CASSPVRESRETQYF.

This chain uses TRBV28 with TRBJ1-2; 11 bases map to TRBD1. The CDR3 extends over 15 amino acids. The V gene's germline CDR1 is MDHEN and CDR2 SYDVKM. V gave up 8 bases and J gave up 0 bases; unmatched junction bases: 5. The CDR3 nucleotides read TGTGCCAGCGCCGGGACAGGGGGAGCTAACTATGGCTACACCTTC. This codes for CASAGTGGANYGYTF.

The CDR3 spells CASSRAGSGANVLTF. Written as DNA, the CDR3 is TGCGCCAGCAGTAGGGCGGGCTCTGGGGCCAACGTCCTGACTTTC. This rearrangement joins TRBV4-1 to TRBJ2-6; the D gene is possibly TRBD2 (5 bases). The CDR3 is made up of 15 amino acids. Germline CDR1 reads MGHRA; CDR2 reads YSYEKL. Trimming took off 6 bases at V and 0 bases at J, with 9 bases between the two ends.

This chain uses TRBV5-1 with TRBJ2-7; D is possibly TRBD2 (6 bases). CDR3 size: 15 residues. CDR1 SGHRS and CDR2 YFSETQ come from the germline V gene. Trimming cost V 0 bases and J 0 bases, with 10 bases left between them. The CDR3 sequence is CASSLDPGSSYEQYF. CDR3 in DNA: TGCGCCAGCAGCTTGGACCCCGGGAGCTCCTACGAGCAGTACTTC.

This sequence joins TRBV5-1 and TRBJ1-5; the match to TRBD1 covers 8 bases. J lost 2 bases, V lost 3 bases, and 4 bases had no gene match. In germline, CDR1 is SGHRS, CDR2 YFSETQ. The CDR3 runs to 15 residues. CDR3 loop: CASSSGQGGNQPQHF. CDR3 coding DNA: TGCGCCAGCAGCTCAGGACAGGGTGGCAATCAGCCCCAGCATTTT. The whole variable domain, filled in from reference TRBV5-1 and TRBJ1-5, reads KAGVTQTPRYLIKTRGQQVTLSCSPISGHRSVSWYQQTPGQGLQFLFEYFSETQRNKGNFPGRFSGRQFSNSRSEMNVSTLELGDSALYLCASSSGQGGNQPQHFGDGTRLSIL.

The chain has TRBV27 and TRBJ1-5; D perhaps matches TRBD1 (6 bases). The V gene's germline CDR1 is MNHEY and CDR2 SMNVEV (reference sequence). The CDR3 totals 17 residues. V lost 4 bases and J 0 bases, leaving 16 bases between the germline ends. Written as DNA, the CDR3 is TGTGCCAGCAGTTCCCACTCGGACAGTTATAGCAATCAGCCCCAGCATTTT. It specifies CASSSHSDSYSNQPQHF.

J is TRBJ2-5 and V is TRBV7-9; TRBD2 agrees at 7 bases. Germline V gene data show CDR1 as SEHNR and CDR2 as FQNEAQ (reference sequence). The CDR3 extends over 15 amino acids. Losses at the gene ends were 5 bases for V and 7 bases for J; bases not matched to a gene: 13. The CDR3 reads CASSRSSGPTGTQYF. The DNA for the CDR3 is TGTGCCAGCAGCCGGTCTAGCGGACCAACGGGGACCCAGTACTTC.

This clone was recorded a few times. J is TRBJ2-7 and V is TRBV29-1; 7 bases align to TRBD1. J lost 2 bases, V lost 6 bases, and 7 bases had no gene match. CDR1 and CDR2 from the germline V gene are SQVTM and ANQGSEA. This CDR3 spans 13 amino acids. The chain's CDR3 is CSVKDRVTYEQYF. In DNA, the CDR3 is TGCAGCGTAAAAGACAGGGTAACCTACGAGCAGTACTTC.

This clone was recorded a few times. This chain links TRBV4-3 with TRBJ2-6; tentatively, D is TRBD2 (5 bases). V shed 3 bases and J shed 0 bases, with 15 bases lying between them. Germline loops: CDR1 LGHNA, CDR2 YSLEER. The CDR3 contains 18 residues. CDR3: CASSQVPGSFSGANVLTF. The CDR3 DNA is TGCGCCAGCAGCCAGGTTCCGGGATCCTTCTCTGGGGCCAACGTCCTGACTTTC.